A single sample gave rise to the 2 T cell receptor beta chains below, sequenced in a study of T cell repertoires in cytomegalovirus infection. These TCRs' antigens remain unknown. In TCRdb, the reads were re-called with MiXCR into one record per CDR3 protein. The sample includes some 900,000 distinct CDR3 sequences, 30% to 35% of them seen just once. The sequencing here drew on cultured CD8+ T cells from PBMCs, taken from culture after CMV antigen stimulation. The source is a human donor in good health (CMV status not recorded). Some clones in this sample may be carry-over from other donors' samples.

This clonotype was recorded a few times. The CDR3 nucleotides are TGTGCCAGCAGTTTCGCGGGACAGCTCTACGAGCAGTACTTC. Translation gives CASSFAGQLYEQYF. The chain carries TRBV27 and TRBJ2-7, with D possibly being TRBD1 (7 bases). V was pared by 3 bases and J by 3 bases, with 12 bases between. The germline CDR1 and CDR2 sequences are MNHEY and SMNVEV (reference sequence). The CDR3 runs 14 residues.

This clonotype was seen a few times. The germline gene is not matched at one end of the junction; a read error may be the cause. V is TRBV6-1 and J is TRBJ2-4, with a weak D call TRBD2 (5 bases). Germline CDR1 and CDR2: MNHNS and SASEGT. The CDR3 consists of 19 residues. This chain's CDR3 is CASSEAEWSNKVPKNIQYF. In nucleotides, the CDR3 is TGTGCCAGCAGCGAAGCGGAGTGGTCGAACAAGGTTCCCAAAAACATTCAGTACTTC.